This T cell receptor beta chain was retrieved from a study of blood T cell repertoires in COVID-19. Across the whole study: Acute and convalescent COVID-19 samples came from the United States, Italy and Spain. PBMCs, B-cell-depleted T cells, or T cells were the source of the cDNA or gDNA that made up the material.

There are 11 residues in the CDR3. Looked up from germline, CDR1 is SGHRS and CDR2 is YFSETQ. V lost 7 bases and J 5 bases, leaving 9 bases between the germline ends. Per the original data handling: Nucleated cell number was recorded as an estimate derived from reference gene primer amplification. Data came from immunoSEQ multiplex PCR; TCRdb stores just in-frame clones and leaves some out. V and J calls and clone size come straight from that table; D and trimming were deduced from the DNA. The profile shows around 99,000 clones, 80% of them singletons. Sequences were obtained from peripheral blood. The receptor's source is a human donor in a cohort sampled during active or convalescent COVID-19. The rearrangement joins TRBV5-1 to TRBJ2-5; possible D gene TRBD2, 5 bases. For the CDR3, the DNA is TGCGCCAGCTGGGAGCGGGAGACCCAGTACTTC. Its translation is CASWERETQYF.